This is a list of T cell receptor beta chains from one sample in a study of blood T cell repertoires in COVID-19. Using immunoSEQ multiplex PCR, the repertoire was profiled, and TCRdb retains in-frame clones only, with some absent. The table records a few hundred thousand clones, roughly 85% of them present only once. The sample consisted of peripheral blood. The receptors originated from a woman aged 18-29 years with acute or convalescent COVID-19. CDR3s include the opening cysteine and the closing phenylalanine or tryptophan. The D gene is left open where the match is weak. Only some rows state a clone size, as once, few, many or a class for expanded clones.

clone_size	d_call	j_call	v_call	cdr3_aa	cdr3_nt
.	.	TRBJ2-1	TRBV4-1	CASSQFDEQFF	TGCGCCAGCAGCCAATTCGATGAGCAGTTCTTC
once	.	TRBJ2-1	TRBV30	CAWSVWGSGDEQFF	TGTGCCTGGAGTGTTTGGGGTAGCGGAGATGAGCAGTTCTTC
.	TRBD1	TRBJ2-7	TRBV11-1	CASSWDRYEQYF	TGTGCCAGCAGCTGGGACAGGTACGAGCAGTACTTC
once	.	TRBJ1-1	TRBV6-1	CASSEGFDREAFF	TGTGCCAGCAGTGAAGGATTCGACAGGGAAGCTTTCTTT
.	.	TRBJ2-7	TRBV5-1	CASSGQGPRADEQYF	TGCGCCAGCAGCGGGCAGGGGCCCCGGGCCGACGAGCAGTACTTC
.	.	TRBJ1-5	TRBV10-2	CASSPQRPGSNQPQHF	TGCGCCAGCAGTCCTCAACGACCGGGTAGCAATCAGCCCCAGCATTTT
.	TRBD2	TRBJ2-1	TRBV10-3	CAIKLAGGPNEQFF	TGTGCCATCAAATTGGCGGGGGGGCCCAATGAGCAGTTCTTC
once	.	TRBJ2-1	TRBV28	CASSFSSRAREQFF	TGTGCCAGCAGTTTTAGTAGTAGAGCTCGTGAGCAGTTCTTC
.	TRBD2	TRBJ2-1	TRBV9	CASSPMVAGGKNEQFF	TGTGCCAGCAGCCCAATGGTAGCGGGAGGCAAGAATGAGCAGTTCTTC
.	.	TRBJ2-5	TRBV2	CASSEGRETQYF	TGTGCCAGCAGTGAGGGGAGAGAGACCCAGTACTTC